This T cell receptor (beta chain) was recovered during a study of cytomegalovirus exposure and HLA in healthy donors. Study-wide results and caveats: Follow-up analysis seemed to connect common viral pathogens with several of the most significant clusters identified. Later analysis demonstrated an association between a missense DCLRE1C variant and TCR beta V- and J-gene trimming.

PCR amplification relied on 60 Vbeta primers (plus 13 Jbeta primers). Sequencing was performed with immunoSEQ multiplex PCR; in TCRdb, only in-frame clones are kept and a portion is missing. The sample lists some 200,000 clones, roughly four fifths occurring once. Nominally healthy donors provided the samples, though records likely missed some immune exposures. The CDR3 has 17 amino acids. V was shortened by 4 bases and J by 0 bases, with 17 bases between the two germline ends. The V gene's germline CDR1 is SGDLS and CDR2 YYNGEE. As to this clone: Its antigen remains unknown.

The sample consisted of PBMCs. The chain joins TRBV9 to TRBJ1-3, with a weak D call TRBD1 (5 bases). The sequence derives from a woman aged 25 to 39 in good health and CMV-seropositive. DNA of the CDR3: TGTGCCAGCAGCCCGGCAGCACGGACAAGCTCTGGAAACACCATATATTTT. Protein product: CASSPAARTSSGNTIYF.